This T cell receptor beta chain was captured in a study of blood T cells in healthy people across ages. Regarding the study as a whole: The fall in TCR beta diversity per million T cells was roughly linear with age. CMV infection status of these donors was not known. Higher diversity and more naive CD4+ cells were features of long-lived donors, compared to aged donors.

Germline assignment: CDR1 LGHNA and CDR2 YSLEER. V was shortened by 4 bases and J by 8 bases, with 20 bases between the two germline ends. The CDR3 contains 16 residues. Alongside a J-beta primer mix, a sample-barcoded 5' primer served in a second PCR lasting roughly 7 to 12 cycles. All cDNA molecules were each tagged by a template-switch adaptor with 12 random nucleotides. Each CDR3 protein gets one entry after TCRdb re-called the 5' RACE reads with MiXCR. The data contain roughly 2 million distinct CDR3 sequences, around half of them seen just once; the ten biggest clones take up roughly 2%. This clonotype was observed a few times. Its antigen is not identified.

The chain joins TRBV4-3 to TRBJ1-4, with a weak D call TRBD1 (6 bases). The clonotype comes from a woman aged 40 to 49 in good health. The specimen was blood. The CDR3: CASSPRRETGREKLFF. CDR3 nucleotides: TGCGCCAGCAGCCCTAGACGGGAGACAGGTCGGGAAAAACTGTTTTTT.